A single sample gave rise to the 19 T cell receptor beta chains below, sequenced in a study of T-cell memory formation after mild COVID-19 (dated by TCRdb to 2020 to 2023). Library preparation employed 5' RACE. The run used an Illumina NovaSeq 6000. TCRdb reran the public reads through fastp at Q25 and MiXCR, keeping productive beta chains. Identical CDR3 proteins give one entry, which carries the most common genes and DNA. The sample records about 390,000 distinct CDR3 sequences, 20% to 25% of which are singletons. About an eighth of the sample comes from the top ten. Source material: PBMCs or a T cell subset sorted from them (not recorded which). Every receptor here comes from an adult woman who had mild COVID-19 (a few samples of this study predate the infection). The sample titles of this study are shuffled in the database, so cell type and time point are left out; the donor was told from shared clones.

The rearrangement joins TRBV4-1 to TRBJ1-5; 10 bases match TRBD1. The CDR3 sequence is 15 residues long. CDR1 is MGHRA and CDR2 is YSYEKL in the germline V gene. V was clipped by 3 bases and J by 11 bases; unmatched bases: 10. The CDR3 loop reads CASSQGQGTGGAQHF. Here the CDR3 DNA reads TGCGCCAGCAGCCAGGGACAGGGGACTGGGGGGGCCCAGCATTTT.

Worth noting for this clonotype: Given a much more abundant clone one base away, this may be a read error. The V gene is TRBV7-8, the J gene TRBJ2-1; D might be TRBD1 (6 bases). The ends were cut back, 7 bases at V and 3 bases at J, with 16 bases in the middle. There are 15 residues in the CDR3. Germline assignment: CDR1 SGHVS and CDR2 FQNEAQ. The CDR3 bases are TGTGCCAGCAAAAATCATGGACAGATCTACAATGAGCAGTTCTTC. It encodes CASKNHGQIYNEQFF.

This sequence joins TRBV4-1 and TRBJ1-2, with TRBD1 as a possible D gene (5 bases). Germline V lookup: CDR1 MGHRA, CDR2 YSYEKL. The CDR3 contains 17 residues. V was pared by 0 bases and J by 4 bases, with 18 bases between. CDR3 nucleotides: TGCGCCAGCAGCCAAGACCCGACGGGGGGAGTAAGCTATGGCTACACCTTC. Translation: CASSQDPTGGVSYGYTF.

This clonotype was seen only a few times. The V call is TRBV6-5, the J call TRBJ2-7; D gene ambiguous. V gave up 0 bases and J gave up 7 bases, with 10 bases separating them. Germline values: CDR1 MNHEY, CDR2 SVGAGI. The CDR3 is made up of 13 amino acids. In DNA, the CDR3 is TGTGCCAGCAGTTACTCGAAACTTAGAGAGCAGTACTTC. This codes for CASSYSKLREQYF.

The chain has TRBV13 and TRBJ2-6, with no clear D. V was pared by 7 bases and J by 4 bases, with 8 bases between. Germline CDR1 reads PRHDT; CDR2 reads FYEKMQ (reference sequence). CDR3 length: 13 residues. The CDR3 spells CASTFKGANVLTF. CDR3 nucleotide sequence: TGTGCCAGCACGTTCAAGGGGGCCAACGTCCTGACTTTC.

The V call is TRBV7-3, the J call TRBJ2-3, with unresolved D. Between the trimmed V and J ends, which lost 0 bases and 0 bases, there was a span of 7 bases. This CDR3 region has 15 residues. Germline lookup yields CDR1 SGHTA and CDR2 FQGTGA. CDR3 nucleotide sequence: TGTGCCAGCAGCTTAACCTCTGAGAGCACAGATACGCAGTATTTT. Translation: CASSLTSESTDTQYF.

This clonotype was picked up many times. The chain has TRBV2 and TRBJ2-7, with 7 bases aligning to TRBD1. The CDR3 is 14 residues long. Trimming removed 2 bases from V and 1 base from J; junction bases left unmatched: 2. Per germline, CDR1 SNHLY and CDR2 FYNNEI. The CDR3 DNA reads TGTGCCAGCAGTGAACAGGGGGAATCCTACGAGCAGTACTTC. This gives the protein CASSEQGESYEQYF.

This clonotype was picked up many times. The chain employs TRBV7-3 and TRBJ2-2, with D maybe TRBD2 (7 bases). CDR1 and CDR2 from the germline V gene are SGHTA and FQGTGA. The CDR3 has 15 amino acids. Trimming removed 0 bases from V and 6 bases from J, with 11 bases in between. The CDR3 nucleotides read TGTGCCAGCAGCTTAACGGGGGGGCAACCCGGGGAGCTGTTTTTT. This translates into CASSLTGGQPGELFF. Combining the CDR3 with reference TRBV7-3 and TRBJ2-2 gives the whole variable domain GAGVSQTPSNKVTEKGKYVELRCDPISGHTALYWYRQSLGQGPEFLIYFQGTGAADDSGLPNDRFFAVRPEGSVSTLKIQRTERGDSAVYLCASSLTGGQPGELFFGEGSRLTVL.

The rearrangement joins TRBV7-9 to TRBJ2-7; 13 nucleotides match TRBD2. V lost 1 base and J lost 0; bases outside the gene matches: 12. CDR1 SEHNR and CDR2 FQNEAQ come from the germline V gene (reference sequence). The CDR3 is 20 residues long. Here the CDR3 DNA reads TGTGCCAGCAGCTTAGTAGCGGGGACTAGCGGGAAGCCCCCCTCCTACGAGCAGTACTTC. Amino acids: CASSLVAGTSGKPPSYEQYF.

The chain is built from TRBV3-1 and TRBJ2-4; 7 nucleotides line up with TRBD2. J lost 1 base, V lost 6 bases, and 18 bases had no gene match. Germline-derived CDR1 and CDR2 are LGHDT and YNNKEL (reference sequence). The CDR3 extends over 19 amino acids. This CDR3 is CASSLSTAAGVTAKNIQYF. The CDR3 nucleotides read TGTGCCAGCAGTCTTTCCACGGCGGCGGGAGTTACGGCCAAAAACATTCAGTACTTC.

The V call is TRBV6-6, the J call TRBJ2-5; perhaps D is TRBD1 or TRBD2 (5 bases each). The V and J ends lost 2 bases and 1 base respectively, with 11 bases between them. Germline assignment: CDR1 MNHNY and CDR2 SVGAGI (reference sequence). The CDR3 sequence is 15 residues long. CDR3 sequence (DNA): TGTGCCAGCAGTTACGGGGGACGGAGCCAAGAGACCCAGTACTTC. It codes for CASSYGGRSQETQYF.

This clonotype was recorded a few times. The chain combines TRBV7-9 with TRBJ2-7; perhaps TRBD2 as D (5 bases). In germline, CDR1 is SEHNR, CDR2 FQNEAQ (reference sequence). This CDR3 region has 12 residues. Between the trimmed V and J ends, which lost 4 bases and 6 bases, there was a span of 10 bases. The chain's CDR3 is CASSSPRVEQYF. The CDR3 coding sequence is TGTGCCAGCAGCTCACCGCGGGTCGAGCAGTACTTC.

In the case of this clonotype: A much larger clonotype is one base distant, so this may be a read error. The V gene is TRBV7-3, the J gene TRBJ1-1; D is possibly TRBD1 (5 bases). V lost 10 bases and J 2 bases, leaving 17 bases between the germline ends. The CDR3 has 14 residues. Germline V gives CDR1 SGHTA, CDR2 FQGTGA. The CDR3 protein is CATSGWTTNTEAFF. The DNA for the CDR3 is TGTGCCACTAGCGGTTGGACAACTAACACTGAAGCTTTCTTT. Looking up the rest from reference TRBV7-3 and TRBJ1-1 gives the full variable domain: GAGVSQTPSNKVTEKGKYVELRCDPISGHTALYWYRQSLGQGPEFLIYFQGTGAADDSGLPNDRFFAVRPEGSVSTLKIQRTERGDSAVYLCATSGWTTNTEAFFGQGTRLTVV.

This chain links TRBV12-3 or TRBV12-4 with TRBJ1-6; D uncertain. The CDR3 length is 13 residues. The V end was cut by 1 base, the J end by 10 bases, with 8 bases between. Here the CDR3 reads CASSLGPVSPLHF. The CDR3 DNA sequence: TGTGCCAGCAGTTTAGGGCCCGTGTCACCCCTCCACTTT.

The chain is built from TRBV6-5 and TRBJ1-1, with 8 bases identical to TRBD1. V lost 10 bases to trimming and J lost 3 bases; unmatched junction nucleotides: 16. Germline assignment: CDR1 MNHEY and CDR2 SVGAGI. This CDR3 has 16 amino acids. CDR3 bases: TGTGCCACCTCACTTGGCCCCGGGACAGGCTACACTGAAGCTTTCTTT. This sequence encodes CATSLGPGTGYTEAFF.

V is TRBV13 and J is TRBJ1-5; TRBD1 might be the D (5 bases). Germline V gene sequence: CDR1 PRHDT, CDR2 FYEKMQ (reference sequence). CDR3 length equals 13 residues. Trimming pared 2 bases from V and 9 bases from J, leaving 11 bases between. CDR3 sequence: CASSLRRGRPQHF. As DNA, the CDR3 is TGTGCCAGCAGCTTACGGCGGGGACGGCCCCAGCATTTT.

The chain employs TRBV6-5 and TRBJ1-2, with D unclear. Germline loops: CDR1 MNHEY, CDR2 SVGAGI. The CDR3 covers 14 residues. V was trimmed by 3 bases and J by 1 base, leaving 9 bases between them. The CDR3 DNA follows: TGTGCCAGCAGTTATGGGCACCTTAACTATGGCTACACCTTC. As protein: CASSYGHLNYGYTF.

This clonotype was picked up a small number of times. The chain has TRBV19 and TRBJ2-6; D unresolved. Germline V gene lookup returns CDR1 LNHDA and CDR2 SQIVND (reference sequence). Trimming cost V 5 bases and J 0 bases, with 11 bases left between them. The CDR3 extends over 16 amino acids. In DNA form, the CDR3 reads TGTGCCAGTAGTGAGGCCGCGAGCTCTGGGGCCAACGTCCTGACTTTC. Protein sequence: CASSEAASSGANVLTF.

The chain uses TRBV7-2 and TRBJ2-3; 7 bases are shared with TRBD2. CDR1 SGHTA and CDR2 FQGNSA come from the germline V gene. Trimming at V came to 1 base and at J to 6 bases, leaving 16 bases not matched to a gene. CDR3 length equals 18 residues. The CDR3 sequence: CASSLVRLAVRKGDTQYF. The CDR3 DNA is TGTGCCAGCAGCTTAGTACGGCTAGCGGTCCGAAAGGGGGATACGCAGTATTTT.